This T cell receptor (beta chain) was sequenced during a study of neurological immune-mediated disorders. Study-wide points: Patients with HTLV-1-associated myelopathy showed the most TCR clonal expansion. Those with multiple sclerosis showed the least, falling below healthy controls.

2 million PBMCs stored at -80 C were the source of the unsorted libraries. The CDR3 spans 17 residues. CDR1 and CDR2 from the germline V gene are ENHRY and SYGVKD. Trimming removed 2 bases at V and 2 bases at J, with 15 bases between. 5'RACE employing 10-nucleotide random UMIs yielded the cDNA. TCRdb passed the 5' RACE reads through MiXCR, listing each CDR3 protein once. The profile shows more than 45,000 distinct CDR3 sequences, around 3.5% of them singletons. This clonotype was picked up many times. As yet, its antigen is unknown. Sequenced input: PBMCs. This sequence was found in a young woman with multiple sclerosis. The chain carries TRBV10-3 and TRBJ2-2; the D gene is possibly TRBD2 (7 bases). The CDR3 spells CAISERDRGANTGELFF. In nucleotides, the CDR3 is TGTGCCATCAGTGAGAGGGATCGGGGGGCAAACACCGGGGAGCTGTTTTTT.